Listed below are T cell receptor beta chains from one sample, sequenced in a study of blood T cell repertoires in COVID-19. Profiling relied on immunoSEQ multiplex PCR, and the TCRdb table lists in-frame clones only, not all of them. The sample lists tens of thousands of clones; roughly 84% were seen once. Sequenced input: peripheral blood. The receptors stem from a man aged 55 to 70 with acute or convalescent COVID-19. Each CDR3 is given with its conserved first and last residue. A D gene is named only where the DNA matches it firmly. A row's size may be missing; if present it is once, few, many or a size class.

clone size: NA; V gene: TRBV6-5; D gene: NA; J gene: TRBJ1-2; CDR3 length: 15; CDR3 protein: CASSYSEGSNYGYTF; CDR3 DNA: TGTGCCAGCAGTTACTCGGAGGGGTCTAACTATGGCTACACCTTC
clone size: few; V gene: TRBV7-2; D gene: NA; J gene: TRBJ2-6; CDR3 length: 16; CDR3 protein: CASSLKQGPGANVLTF; CDR3 DNA: TGTGCCAGCAGCTTAAAGCAGGGTCCTGGGGCCAACGTCCTGACTTTC
clone size: NA; V gene: TRBV5-1; D gene: NA; J gene: TRBJ1-3; CDR3 length: 13; CDR3 protein: CASSSAGGNTIYF; CDR3 DNA: TGCGCCAGCAGCTCTGCAGGTGGAAACACCATATATTTT
clone size: NA; V gene: TRBV5-1; D gene: TRBD1; J gene: TRBJ1-3; CDR3 length: 15; CDR3 protein: CASRGTGPSGNTIYF; CDR3 DNA: TGCGCCAGCAGAGGGACAGGGCCTTCTGGAAACACCATATATTTT
clone size: NA; V gene: TRBV5-1; D gene: TRBD2; J gene: TRBJ2-1; CDR3 length: 13; CDR3 protein: CASSLVLAGEQFF; CDR3 DNA: TGCGCCAGCAGCTTGGTACTAGCGGGTGAGCAGTTCTTC
clone size: NA; V gene: TRBV19; D gene: TRBD1; J gene: TRBJ2-3; CDR3 length: 15; CDR3 protein: CASSIRDSSTDTQYF; CDR3 DNA: TGTGCCAGTAGTATCCGGGACAGTAGCACAGATACGCAGTATTTT
clone size: NA; V gene: TRBV14; D gene: NA; J gene: TRBJ1-2; CDR3 length: 13; CDR3 protein: CASSPRDMRGYTF; CDR3 DNA: TGTGCCAGCAGCCCCCGGGACATGAGGGGCTACACCTTC
clone size: NA; V gene: TRBV9; D gene: NA; J gene: TRBJ1-4; CDR3 length: 15; CDR3 protein: CASSPAGGRREKLFF; CDR3 DNA: TGTGCCAGCAGCCCCGCGGGGGGGAGGAGGGAAAAACTGTTTTTT
clone size: NA; V gene: TRBV4-1; D gene: NA; J gene: TRBJ1-6; CDR3 length: 14; CDR3 protein: CASSQDSDRSSLHF; CDR3 DNA: TGCGCCAGCAGCCAAGATTCCGACAGGTCATCCCTCCACTTT
clone size: NA; V gene: TRBV3-1/TRBV3-2; D gene: NA; J gene: TRBJ2-1; CDR3 length: 16; CDR3 protein: CASSQVGGRNYNEQFF; CDR3 DNA: TGTGCCAGCAGCCAAGTAGGGGGAAGAAACTACAATGAGCAGTTCTTC
clone size: NA; V gene: TRBV19; D gene: TRBD2; J gene: TRBJ2-3; CDR3 length: 15; CDR3 protein: CAGSTSGAGTDTQYF; CDR3 DNA: TGTGCCGGTAGTACTAGCGGGGCCGGCACAGATACGCAGTATTTT
clone size: NA; V gene: TRBV9; D gene: NA; J gene: TRBJ2-7; CDR3 length: 14; CDR3 protein: CASSVGAFSYEQYF; CDR3 DNA: TGTGCCAGCAGCGTAGGAGCATTTTCCTACGAGCAGTACTTC
clone size: NA; V gene: TRBV5-1; D gene: NA; J gene: TRBJ2-1; CDR3 length: 12; CDR3 protein: CASSLASNEQFF; CDR3 DNA: TGCGCCAGCAGCTTGGCCAGCAATGAGCAGTTCTTC
clone size: NA; V gene: TRBV5-8; D gene: TRBD1; J gene: TRBJ1-5; CDR3 length: 16; CDR3 protein: CASSSRDRGRNQPQHF; CDR3 DNA: TGTGCCAGCAGCAGCCGGGACAGGGGACGGAATCAGCCCCAGCATTTT
clone size: NA; V gene: TRBV6-2/TRBV6-3; D gene: NA; J gene: TRBJ2-1; CDR3 length: 13; CDR3 protein: CASSFLAYGEQFF; CDR3 DNA: TGTGCCAGCAGCTTCCTAGCCTACGGGGAGCAGTTCTTC
clone size: once; V gene: TRBV5-1; D gene: TRBD1; J gene: TRBJ1-3; CDR3 length: 15; CDR3 protein: CASSEGTGVGNTIYF; CDR3 DNA: TGCGCCAGCAGCGAAGGTACAGGGGTCGGAAACACCATATATTTT
clone size: NA; V gene: TRBV5-4; D gene: NA; J gene: TRBJ2-1; CDR3 length: 17; CDR3 protein: CASSLPRGRRNRNEQFF; CDR3 DNA: TGTGCCAGCAGCTTGCCCAGAGGCCGTCGAAACCGAAATGAGCAGTTCTTC
clone size: once; V gene: TRBV28; D gene: NA; J gene: TRBJ1-2; CDR3 length: 19; CDR3 protein: CASSLWRVGMVSSDYGYTF; CDR3 DNA: TGTGCCAGCAGTTTATGGCGGGTAGGGATGGTTAGTTCGGACTATGGCTACACCTTC
clone size: NA; V gene: TRBV28; D gene: TRBD2; J gene: TRBJ2-3; CDR3 length: 18; CDR3 protein: CASSLWGSGRAGADTQYF; CDR3 DNA: TGTGCCAGCAGTTTATGGGGATCGGGGAGGGCCGGCGCGGATACGCAGTATTTT
clone size: once; V gene: TRBV6-8; D gene: TRBD1; J gene: TRBJ2-7; CDR3 length: 21; CDR3 protein: CASSTTGGRDRDSWDSYEQYF; CDR3 DNA: TGTGCCAGCAGTACGACAGGGGGTCGAGACCGGGACTCCTGGGACTCCTACGAGCAGTACTTC
clone size: few; V gene: TRBV7-2; D gene: TRBD1; J gene: TRBJ1-6; CDR3 length: 16; CDR3 protein: CASSRTGGGYNSPLHF; CDR3 DNA: TGTGCCAGCAGCCGGACAGGGGGCGGTTATAATTCACCCCTCCACTTT
clone size: NA; V gene: TRBV12-3/TRBV12-4; D gene: NA; J gene: TRBJ2-1; CDR3 length: 13; CDR3 protein: CASSFPWRQEQFF; CDR3 DNA: TGTGCCAGCAGTTTCCCCTGGCGGCAAGAGCAGTTCTTC
clone size: NA; V gene: TRBV2; D gene: TRBD2; J gene: TRBJ2-5; CDR3 length: 17; CDR3 protein: CASSASGLAGGPVTQYF; CDR3 DNA: TGTGCCAGCAGCGCCTCGGGACTAGCGGGGGGCCCTGTGACCCAGTACTTC
clone size: once; V gene: TRBV5-1; D gene: NA; J gene: TRBJ1-1; CDR3 length: 14; CDR3 protein: CASSLRGLNTEAFF; CDR3 DNA: TGCGCCAGCAGCTTGCGGGGTTTGAACACTGAAGCTTTCTTT
clone size: few; V gene: TRBV5-4; D gene: TRBD2; J gene: TRBJ2-5; CDR3 length: 17; CDR3 protein: CASTPRTGLAIQETQYF; CDR3 DNA: TGTGCCAGCACCCCACGAACGGGACTAGCGATCCAAGAGACCCAGTACTTC
clone size: NA; V gene: TRBV19; D gene: NA; J gene: TRBJ1-1; CDR3 length: 14; CDR3 protein: CASSAGSTNTEAFF; CDR3 DNA: TGTGCCAGTAGTGCAGGATCCACGAACACTGAAGCTTTCTTT
clone size: NA; V gene: TRBV24-1; D gene: TRBD1; J gene: TRBJ2-5; CDR3 length: 16; CDR3 protein: CATSDSGQGYVETQYF; CDR3 DNA: TGTGCCACCAGTGATTCGGGACAGGGTTATGTTGAGACCCAGTACTTC
clone size: NA; V gene: TRBV30; D gene: NA; J gene: TRBJ1-4; CDR3 length: 14; CDR3 protein: CAWSAGGSGEKLFF; CDR3 DNA: TGTGCCTGGAGTGCCGGGGGATCAGGTGAAAAACTGTTTTTT
clone size: few; V gene: TRBV14; D gene: TRBD2; J gene: TRBJ2-5; CDR3 length: 17; CDR3 protein: CASSSYTGGITFETQYF; CDR3 DNA: TGTGCCAGCAGCTCCTATACGGGGGGTATCACGTTTGAGACCCAGTACTTC
clone size: NA; V gene: TRBV7-3; D gene: TRBD2; J gene: TRBJ2-7; CDR3 length: 14; CDR3 protein: CASSPSGGQYEQYF; CDR3 DNA: TGTGCCAGCAGCCCCAGCGGGGGTCAGTACGAGCAGTACTTC
clone size: NA; V gene: TRBV27; D gene: TRBD2; J gene: TRBJ2-1; CDR3 length: 17; CDR3 protein: CASSSITPGLARHEQFF; CDR3 DNA: TGTGCCAGCAGTTCCATCACCCCGGGACTAGCGCGCCATGAGCAGTTCTTC
clone size: NA; V gene: TRBV6-1; D gene: NA; J gene: TRBJ2-5; CDR3 length: 16; CDR3 protein: CASSEALFQGSETQYF; CDR3 DNA: TGTGCCAGCAGTGAAGCGCTATTTCAGGGTTCCGAGACCCAGTACTTC
clone size: NA; V gene: TRBV9; D gene: TRBD1; J gene: TRBJ2-5; CDR3 length: 16; CDR3 protein: CASSIGQGPIQETQYF; CDR3 DNA: TGTGCCAGCAGCATTGGACAGGGGCCAATACAAGAGACCCAGTACTTC
clone size: once; V gene: TRBV29-1; D gene: NA; J gene: TRBJ1-2; CDR3 length: 13; CDR3 protein: CSVEEGPDYGYTF; CDR3 DNA: TGCAGCGTTGAAGAGGGGCCCGACTATGGCTACACCTTC
clone size: few; V gene: TRBV6-2/TRBV6-3; D gene: NA; J gene: TRBJ1-3; CDR3 length: 13; CDR3 protein: CASSSGAGNTIYF; CDR3 DNA: TGTGCCAGCAGTTCAGGGGCCGGAAACACCATATATTTT
clone size: NA; V gene: TRBV19; D gene: TRBD1; J gene: TRBJ2-6; CDR3 length: 15; CDR3 protein: CASSTRDRRPNVLTF; CDR3 DNA: TGTGCCAGTAGTACCCGGGACAGAAGGCCCAACGTCCTGACTTTC
clone size: NA; V gene: TRBV19; D gene: NA; J gene: TRBJ2-5; CDR3 length: 15; CDR3 protein: CASSTGQSKQETQYF; CDR3 DNA: TGTGCCAGTAGTACCGGACAGTCGAAGCAAGAGACCCAGTACTTC
clone size: NA; V gene: TRBV19; D gene: TRBD1; J gene: TRBJ1-1; CDR3 length: 16; CDR3 protein: CASSTRQGPVNTEAFF; CDR3 DNA: TGTGCCAGTAGTACTAGACAGGGGCCGGTGAACACTGAAGCTTTCTTT
clone size: NA; V gene: TRBV5-8; D gene: TRBD1; J gene: TRBJ1-2; CDR3 length: 14; CDR3 protein: CASSLSEGAYGYTF; CDR3 DNA: TGTGCCAGCAGCTTGAGTGAGGGGGCCTATGGCTACACCTTC
clone size: NA; V gene: TRBV6-5; D gene: NA; J gene: TRBJ1-1; CDR3 length: 15; CDR3 protein: CASSKQALMNTEAFF; CDR3 DNA: TGTGCCAGCAGCAAACAGGCGCTCATGAACACTGAAGCTTTCTTT
clone size: few; V gene: TRBV2; D gene: TRBD1; J gene: TRBJ1-1; CDR3 length: 13; CDR3 protein: CASIDTGGTEAFF; CDR3 DNA: TGTGCCAGCATTGACACAGGGGGCACTGAAGCTTTCTTT
clone size: NA; V gene: TRBV28; D gene: NA; J gene: TRBJ1-6; CDR3 length: 15; CDR3 protein: CASSLGTSHNSPLHF; CDR3 DNA: TGTGCCAGCAGTTTAGGGACAAGTCATAATTCACCCCTCCACTTT
clone size: NA; V gene: TRBV6-1; D gene: NA; J gene: TRBJ2-1; CDR3 length: 15; CDR3 protein: CASSEGQGHYNEQFF; CDR3 DNA: TGTGCCAGCAGTGAGGGGCAGGGCCACTACAATGAGCAGTTCTTC
clone size: NA; V gene: TRBV5-4; D gene: TRBD1; J gene: TRBJ1-2; CDR3 length: 13; CDR3 protein: CASSWTGNYGYTF; CDR3 DNA: TGTGCCAGCAGCTGGACAGGGAACTATGGCTACACCTTC
clone size: NA; V gene: TRBV7-7; D gene: NA; J gene: TRBJ2-2; CDR3 length: 13; CDR3 protein: CASSPVDTGELFF; CDR3 DNA: TGTGCTAGCAGCCCGGTTGACACCGGGGAGCTGTTTTTT
clone size: NA; V gene: TRBV27; D gene: TRBD1; J gene: TRBJ1-6; CDR3 length: 15; CDR3 protein: CASSPLGQGRSPLHF; CDR3 DNA: TGTGCCAGCAGTCCTCTCGGACAGGGTCGCTCACCCCTCCACTTT
clone size: NA; V gene: TRBV28; D gene: NA; J gene: TRBJ1-2; CDR3 length: 12; CDR3 protein: CASSLRDYGYTF; CDR3 DNA: TGTGCCAGCAGTTTGAGGGACTATGGCTACACCTTC
clone size: few; V gene: TRBV30; D gene: NA; J gene: TRBJ1-5; CDR3 length: 14; CDR3 protein: CAWSLSGGNQPQHF; CDR3 DNA: TGTGCCTGGAGTTTGTCAGGGGGCAATCAGCCCCAGCATTTT
clone size: NA; V gene: TRBV29-1; D gene: TRBD1; J gene: TRBJ2-7; CDR3 length: 13; CDR3 protein: CSVEDRGTYEQYF; CDR3 DNA: TGCAGCGTTGAGGACAGGGGGACCTACGAGCAGTACTTC
clone size: NA; V gene: TRBV7-2; D gene: TRBD1; J gene: TRBJ2-7; CDR3 length: 13; CDR3 protein: CASRGQGSGEQYF; CDR3 DNA: TGTGCCAGCAGGGGACAGGGATCTGGCGAGCAGTACTTC
clone size: NA; V gene: TRBV6-5; D gene: NA; J gene: TRBJ2-3; CDR3 length: 15; CDR3 protein: CASSYADRDTDTQYF; CDR3 DNA: TGTGCCAGCAGTTACGCCGACAGAGACACAGATACGCAGTATTTT
clone size: few; V gene: TRBV5-1; D gene: NA; J gene: TRBJ1-6; CDR3 length: 15; CDR3 protein: CASSNLGGGNSPLHF; CDR3 DNA: TGCGCCAGCAGCAATTTGGGGGGTGGAAATTCACCCCTCCACTTT
clone size: NA; V gene: TRBV5-1; D gene: NA; J gene: TRBJ2-5; CDR3 length: 14; CDR3 protein: CASSQGGSQETQYF; CDR3 DNA: TGCGCCAGCAGCCAGGGGGGCTCCCAAGAGACCCAGTACTTC
clone size: NA; V gene: TRBV25-1; D gene: NA; J gene: TRBJ1-6; CDR3 length: 13; CDR3 protein: CASSVTYNSPLHF; CDR3 DNA: TGTGCCAGCAGTGTCACCTATAATTCACCCCTCCACTTT
clone size: NA; V gene: TRBV5-1; D gene: TRBD2; J gene: TRBJ2-3; CDR3 length: 19; CDR3 protein: CASSFPPGLGSPNSDTQYF; CDR3 DNA: TGCGCCAGCAGCTTTCCCCCGGGACTAGGAAGTCCGAATTCAGATACGCAGTATTTT
clone size: NA; V gene: TRBV6-5; D gene: TRBD2; J gene: TRBJ2-3; CDR3 length: 14; CDR3 protein: CASSLAGVRDTQYF; CDR3 DNA: TGTGCCAGCAGTCTTGCGGGGGTAAGGGATACGCAGTATTTT
clone size: once; V gene: TRBV12-5; D gene: TRBD1; J gene: TRBJ1-5; CDR3 length: 18; CDR3 protein: CASGLEGQGSNSNQPQHF; CDR3 DNA: TGTGCTAGTGGTTTGGAGGGACAGGGGAGTAATAGCAATCAGCCCCAGCATTTT
clone size: NA; V gene: TRBV2; D gene: NA; J gene: TRBJ1-1; CDR3 length: 14; CDR3 protein: CASTGGSRNTEAFF; CDR3 DNA: TGTGCCAGCACGGGGGGCAGTAGGAACACTGAAGCTTTCTTT
clone size: NA; V gene: TRBV5-1; D gene: TRBD2; J gene: TRBJ2-5; CDR3 length: 15; CDR3 protein: CASSLELAVGETQYF; CDR3 DNA: TGCGCCAGCAGCTTGGAACTAGCGGTGGGAGAGACCCAGTACTTC
clone size: NA; V gene: TRBV12-3/TRBV12-4; D gene: NA; J gene: TRBJ2-7; CDR3 length: 12; CDR3 protein: CASTYGTLEQYF; CDR3 DNA: TGTGCCAGCACTTACGGGACTCTCGAGCAGTACTTC